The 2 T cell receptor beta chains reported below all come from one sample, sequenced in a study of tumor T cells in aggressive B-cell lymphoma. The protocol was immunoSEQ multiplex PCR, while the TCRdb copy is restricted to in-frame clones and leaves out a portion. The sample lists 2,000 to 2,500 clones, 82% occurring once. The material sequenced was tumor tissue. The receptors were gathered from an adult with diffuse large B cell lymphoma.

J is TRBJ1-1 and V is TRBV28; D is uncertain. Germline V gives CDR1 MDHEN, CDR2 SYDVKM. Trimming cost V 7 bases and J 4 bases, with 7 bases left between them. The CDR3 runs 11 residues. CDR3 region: CASTTGTEAFF. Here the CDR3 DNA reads TGTGCCAGCACCACCGGCACTGAAGCTTTCTTT.

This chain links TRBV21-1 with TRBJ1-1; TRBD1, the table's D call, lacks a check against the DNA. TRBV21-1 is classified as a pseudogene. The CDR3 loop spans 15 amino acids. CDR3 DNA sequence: TGTGCCAGCAGCAAAGGCGGCAGGGAGAACACTGAAGCTTTCTTT. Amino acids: CASSKGGRENTEAFF.